The 28 T cell receptor beta chains given below trace back to one sample, sequenced in a study of cytomegalovirus exposure and HLA in healthy donors. Assay used: immunoSEQ multiplex PCR; TCRdb lists only in-frame clones, some missing. The sample lists some 170,000 clones; approximately 86% were seen once. Material: PBMCs. The receptor set was obtained from a man aged 25-40 years in good health and CMV-seropositive.

This chain uses TRBV18 with TRBJ2-3; 11 nucleotides agree with TRBD2. The CDR3 has 16 amino acids. Germline assignment: CDR1 KGHSH and CDR2 LQKENI. V shed 3 bases, J shed 0 bases, and the junction held 2 bases outside the gene matches. The CDR3 nucleotides are TGTGCCAGCTCACCCCGACTAGCGGGGAGCACAGATACGCAGTATTTT. It encodes CASSPRLAGSTDTQYF.

The V call is TRBV6-5, the J call TRBJ2-5; 7 bases match TRBD2. The ends lost 0 bases at V and 2 bases at J; junction bases unmatched: 6. The germline V gene has CDR1 MNHEY and CDR2 SVGAGI. The CDR3 length is 16 residues. CDR3 sequence reads: CASSYSSGLGQETQYF. In nucleotides, the CDR3 is TGTGCCAGCAGTTACTCGTCCGGACTAGGGCAAGAGACCCAGTACTTC.

This clone appeared a single time. The rearrangement uses TRBV9 and TRBJ2-7, with 11 nucleotides matching TRBD2. CDR3 length: 14 residues. V was pared by 3 bases and J by 3 bases, with 2 bases of the junction left unmatched. Germline CDR1 is SGDLS and CDR2 is YYNGEE. The CDR3 coding sequence is TGTGCCAGCAGCGGGACTAGCGGGCTCTACGAGCAGTACTTC. It encodes CASSGTSGLYEQYF.

V usage is TRBV5-1 and J usage is TRBJ1-5, with TRBD1 matching 7 bases. The germline gives CDR1 SGHRS, CDR2 YFSETQ. V shed 0 bases and J 6 bases; nucleotides not matched to a gene: 15. The CDR3 length is 18 residues. CDR3 in amino acids: CASSLGRGTGARVQPQHF. CDR3 sequence (DNA): TGCGCCAGCAGCTTGGGGAGGGGTACAGGGGCGAGGGTTCAGCCCCAGCATTTT.

This clone was picked up a small number of times. J is TRBJ2-3 and V is TRBV7-9, with TRBD2 matching over 10 bases. Germline V gives CDR1 SEHNR, CDR2 FQNEAQ (reference sequence). The CDR3 runs 17 residues. V lost 5 bases, J lost 3 bases, and 11 bases stayed unmatched. CDR3 DNA sequence: TGTGCCAGCAGCCCCGGGGCTAGCGGGAGTAGGACAGATACGCAGTATTTT. Translating gives CASSPGASGSRTDTQYF.

The genes are TRBV19 and TRBJ1-4; D not resolved. Trimming pared 7 bases from V and 7 bases from J, leaving 13 bases between. Germline CDR1 is LNHDA and CDR2 is SQIVND (reference sequence). CDR3 size: 13 residues. The CDR3 sequence: CASTEGSGEKLFF. In DNA form, the CDR3 reads TGTGCCAGTACCGAAGGGTCCGGTGAAAAACTGTTTTTT.

The CDR3 DNA is TGTGCCAGCAGCCTGGAAGGCAACGAGGGGGCAGTTCAGTACTTC. It encodes CASSLEGNEGAVQYF. The chain is built from TRBV11-1 and TRBJ2-5, with 7 bases aligning to TRBD1. This CDR3 spans 15 amino acids. CDR1 SGHAT and CDR2 FQDESV come from the germline V gene (reference sequence). The V gene end was trimmed by 5 bases and the J gene end by 11 bases; junction bases not matched to a gene: 17.

The chain uses TRBV30 and TRBJ2-2; weak D call: TRBD2 (6 bases). Germline assignment: CDR1 GTSNPN and CDR2 SVGIG (reference sequence). This CDR3 comprises 12 residues. Trimming pared 5 bases from V and 6 bases from J, leaving 10 bases between. CDR3 nucleotides: TGTGCCTGGTGGGGGAGGCCCGGGGAGCTGTTTTTT. Translated: CAWWGRPGELFF.

The count of this clone is one. This chain uses TRBV9 with TRBJ1-1, with 8 bases that match TRBD1. With V trimmed by 0 bases and J by 7 bases, 5 bases remained unmatched. CDR1 is SGDLS and CDR2 is YYNGEE in the germline V gene. This CDR3 contains 14 residues. In DNA form, the CDR3 reads TGTGCCAGCAGCGTAGCTTGGGACAGGAGTGAAGCTTTCTTT. This gives the protein CASSVAWDRSEAFF.

The V and J genes are TRBV7-8 and TRBJ1-3, with TRBD1 as a possible D gene (5 bases). V lost 1 base and J 4 bases, leaving 14 bases between the germline ends. The CDR3 is 16 amino acids. Germline-derived CDR1 and CDR2 are SGHVS and FQNEAQ. CDR3 nucleotides: TGTGCCAGCAGCTTAGATCGGACACCACGAGGAAACACCATATATTTT. It codes for CASSLDRTPRGNTIYF.

The chain has TRBV5-1 and TRBJ2-2, with TRBD2 matching 8 bases. Unmatched junction bases numbered 5, after V lost 0 bases and J lost 4 bases. Germline assignment: CDR1 SGHRS and CDR2 YFSETQ. This CDR3 is built from 16 residues. The CDR3 region has the DNA TGCGCCAGCAGCTTGGACGGCGGGGGGCCCACCGGGGAGCTGTTTTTT. Translated: CASSLDGGGPTGELFF.

The J gene is TRBJ1-6, the V gene TRBV27; D possibly corresponds to TRBD1 (5 bases). This CDR3 has 17 residues. The germline V gene encodes CDR1 MNHEY and CDR2 SMNVEV (reference sequence). Trimming pared 5 bases from V and 6 bases from J, leaving 20 bases between. CDR3 sequence reads: CASSNTQGSLSNSPLHF. The CDR3 bases are TGTGCCAGCAGTAACACCCAGGGCTCTCTATCTAATTCACCCCTCCACTTT.

The chain links TRBV29-1 to TRBJ1-5; the match to TRBD1 covers 9 bases. The CDR3 totals 14 residues. Germline V CDR1 and CDR2: SQVTM, ANQGSEA. V shed 7 bases and J 1 base; nucleotides not matched to a gene: 5. In DNA, the CDR3 is TGCAGCGCTGCGACAGGGGGAAGCAATCAGCCCCAGCATTTT. Protein product: CSAATGGSNQPQHF.

CDR3 residues: CASNEGLEAFF. The CDR3 DNA follows: TGTGCCAGTAATGAGGGATTAGAGGCTTTCTTT. The chain links TRBV19 to TRBJ1-1; D unclear. CDR3 length equals 11 residues. The germline V and J ends were trimmed by 7 bases and 11 bases, with 14 bases remaining between them. Germline V gene data show CDR1 as LNHDA and CDR2 as SQIVND (reference sequence).

This clone showed up just once. The V and J genes are TRBV18 and TRBJ1-2; 9 bases are shared with TRBD1. Losses at the gene ends were 4 bases for V and 1 base for J; bases not matched to a gene: 7. The CDR3 is 16 residues long. Germline assignment: CDR1 KGHSH and CDR2 LQKENI. The CDR3 DNA sequence: TGTGCCAGCTCACGGGACAGGGTTTTCGATAACTATGGCTACACCTTC. It specifies CASSRDRVFDNYGYTF.

This chain links TRBV5-1 with TRBJ2-7, with 15 positions matching TRBD2. CDR3 size: 20 residues. Germline-derived CDR1 and CDR2 are SGHRS and YFSETQ. V shed 4 bases, J shed 7 bases, and the junction held 21 bases outside the gene matches. CDR3 in DNA: TGCGCCAGCAGCAGGGGACAGGCCGGGACTAGCGGGAGGCCTCTACGGGAGCAGTACTTC. It yields the protein CASSRGQAGTSGRPLREQYF.

This clone was picked up one time. The chain combines TRBV6-5 with TRBJ2-7; no firm D call. CDR3 length: 14 residues. Germline lookup yields CDR1 MNHEY and CDR2 SVGAGI. V was shortened by 2 bases and J by 2 bases, with 10 bases between the two germline ends. CDR3 amino acids: CASSYGSGTYEQYF. CDR3 sequence (DNA): TGTGCCAGCAGTTACGGCAGTGGAACCTACGAGCAGTACTTC.

For this clone: This same CDR3 is encoded by further DNA sequences in the sample. The V and J genes are TRBV27 and TRBJ2-5; D possibly matches TRBD1 or TRBD2 (5 bases each). Per germline, CDR1 MNHEY and CDR2 SMNVEV (reference sequence). There are 12 residues in the CDR3. Trimming pared 4 bases from V and 5 bases from J, leaving 8 bases between. The CDR3: CASSSREETQYF. The CDR3 region has the DNA TGTGCCAGCAGTTCCAGGGAGGAGACCCAGTACTTC.

In this sample, this clone turned up many times. This chain links TRBV25-1 with TRBJ2-2; 7 nucleotides match TRBD2. The CDR3 covers 14 residues. The germline V gene encodes CDR1 MGHDK and CDR2 SYGVNS. V was pared by 3 bases and J by 5 bases, with 3 bases of the junction left unmatched. The CDR3 region is CASSDWGGTGELFF. As DNA, the CDR3 is TGTGCCAGCAGTGATTGGGGGGGAACCGGGGAGCTGTTTTTT. The full variable domain, in which reference TRBV25-1 and TRBJ2-2 provide the parts outside the CDR3, is EADIYQTPRYLVIGTGKKITLECSQTMGHDKMYWYQQDPGMELHLIHYSYGVNSTEKGDLSSESTVSRIRTEHFPLTLESARPSHTSQYLCASSDWGGTGELFFGEGSRLTVL.

This clone was detected a few times. The chain combines TRBV15 with TRBJ2-1, with 7 bases aligning to TRBD1. CDR1 and CDR2 (germline): LNHNV, YYDKDF (reference sequence). Losses at the gene ends were 2 bases for V and 5 bases for J; bases not matched to a gene: 9. The CDR3 sequence is 16 residues long. The CDR3 spells CATSRKRGQPDNEQFF. The CDR3, as DNA: TGTGCCACCAGCAGAAAAAGGGGACAGCCCGACAATGAGCAGTTCTTC.

With regard to this clone: Mismatch with germline at one junction end may stem from a read error. The chain links TRBV14 to TRBJ1-1; D is ambiguous. Germline assignment: CDR1 SGHDN and CDR2 FVKESK. The CDR3 covers 13 residues. CDR3 sequence: CASSQDGNSEAFF. The CDR3 DNA follows: TGTGCCAGCAGCCAAGATGGGAACTCTGAAGCTTTCTTT.

This chain uses TRBV11-3 with TRBJ2-1; the match to TRBD2 covers 9 bases. Germline loops: CDR1 SGHNT, CDR2 YENEEA. The length of the CDR3 is 17 residues. Unmatched junction bases numbered 10, after V lost 3 bases and J lost 4 bases. CDR3 loop: CASSFPSGGTFYNEQFF. Here the CDR3 DNA reads TGTGCCAGCAGCTTTCCCAGCGGGGGGACATTTTACAATGAGCAGTTCTTC.

The chain recombines TRBV4-1 with TRBJ2-7, with 8 positions matching TRBD2. V trimming: 3 bases; J trimming: 4 bases; junction bases outside the gene matches: 8. Per germline, CDR1 MGHRA and CDR2 YSYEKL. This CDR3 is 15 amino acids long. CDR3 in amino acids: CASSQNAGTRYEQYF. The CDR3 nucleotides read TGCGCCAGCAGCCAGAATGCCGGGACTAGATACGAGCAGTACTTC.

The V call is TRBV27, the J call TRBJ2-1, with TRBD2 matching 11 bases. Germline V gene data show CDR1 as MNHEY and CDR2 as SMNVEV (reference sequence). The CDR3 runs to 16 residues. After removal of 5 bases from V and 4 bases from J, the junction contained 7 bases not matched to a gene. DNA of the CDR3: TGTGCCAGCAGTCGCGTAGCGGGAGGGCCGTACAATGAGCAGTTCTTC. It codes for CASSRVAGGPYNEQFF.

The chain uses TRBV11-2 and TRBJ1-4; D remains ambiguous. CDR1 SGHAT and CDR2 FQNNGV come from the germline V gene. This CDR3 spans 14 amino acids. Trimming cost V 8 bases and J 3 bases, with 13 bases left between them. This CDR3 is CASSWGAANEKLFF. CDR3 nucleotide sequence: TGTGCCAGCTCCTGGGGTGCGGCTAATGAAAAACTGTTTTTT. The full variable domain, its missing parts supplied by reference TRBV11-2 and TRBJ1-4, is EAGVAQSPRYKIIEKRQSVAFWCNPISGHATLYWYQQILGQGPKLLIQFQNNGVVDDSQLPKDRFSAERLKGVDSTLKIQPAKLEDSAVYLCASSWGAANEKLFFGSGTQLSVL.

On this clone itself: This sample includes further DNA sequences coding for the same CDR3. The V and J genes are TRBV5-4 and TRBJ1-1; D remains unclear. Trimming took 0 bases from V and 2 from J, leaving 5 bases between them. The germline V gene encodes CDR1 SGHNT and CDR2 YYREEE (reference sequence). This CDR3 is 13 amino acids long. CDR3 loop: CASSLGGNTEAFF. CDR3 DNA sequence: TGTGCCAGCAGCTTGGGGGGAAACACTGAAGCTTTCTTT.

The rearrangement uses TRBV18 and TRBJ1-5; D perhaps matches TRBD1 (6 bases). Germline V CDR1 and CDR2: KGHSH, LQKENI. The CDR3 has 14 amino acids. Trimming removed 6 bases at V and 5 bases at J, with 14 bases between. The CDR3 loop reads CASSARDIDQPQHF. CDR3 bases: TGTGCCAGCTCGGCCCGGGACATTGATCAGCCCCAGCATTTT.

CDR3 sequence reads: CASQVGGLNTGELFF. CDR3 coding DNA: TGTGCCAGCCAGGTAGGAGGACTGAACACCGGGGAGCTGTTTTTT. V usage is TRBV5-6 and J usage is TRBJ2-2, with a weak D call TRBD2 (5 bases). V was trimmed by 7 bases and J by 1 base, leaving 14 bases between them. CDR3 length: 15 amino acids. Per germline, CDR1 SGHDT and CDR2 YYEEEE.